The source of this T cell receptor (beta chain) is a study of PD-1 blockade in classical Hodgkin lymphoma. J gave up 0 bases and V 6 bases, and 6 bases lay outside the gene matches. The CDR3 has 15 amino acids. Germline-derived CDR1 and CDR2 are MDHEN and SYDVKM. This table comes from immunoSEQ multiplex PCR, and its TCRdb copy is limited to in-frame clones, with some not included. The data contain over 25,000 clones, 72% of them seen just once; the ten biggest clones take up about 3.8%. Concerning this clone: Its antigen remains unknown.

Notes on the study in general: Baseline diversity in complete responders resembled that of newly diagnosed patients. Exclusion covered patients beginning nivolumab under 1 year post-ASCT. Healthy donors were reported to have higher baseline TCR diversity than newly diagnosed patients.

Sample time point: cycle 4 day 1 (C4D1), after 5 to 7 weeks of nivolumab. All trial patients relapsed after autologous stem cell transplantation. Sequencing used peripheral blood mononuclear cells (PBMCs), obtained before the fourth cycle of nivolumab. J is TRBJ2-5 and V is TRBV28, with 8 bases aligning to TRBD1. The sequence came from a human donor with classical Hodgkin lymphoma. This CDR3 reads CASRPDRENQETQYF. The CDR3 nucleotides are TGTGCCAGCAGACCGGACAGGGAGAACCAAGAGACCCAGTACTTC.